This T cell receptor (beta chain) is from a study of T-cell memory formation after mild COVID-19. Across the whole study: Largely donor-specific sequence clusters came from two donors.

This clonotype was seen only a few times. The junction had 21 bases not matched to a gene; V was cut back by 3 bases and J by 13 bases. The CDR3 is 18 residues long. In germline, CDR1 is SGHRS, CDR2 YFSETQ. Each CDR3 protein is one row after TCRdb ran MiXCR on the 5' RACE reads. The table includes 400,000 to 500,000 distinct CDR3 sequences, approximately 24% detected once. The receptor comes from an adult woman who had mild COVID-19 (a few samples of this study predate the infection). Cell type and time point are not known. The chain employs TRBV5-1 and TRBJ1-6; 8 bases are a match to TRBD1. Sample: PBMCs or a T cell subset sorted from them (not recorded which). In nucleotides, the CDR3 is TGCGCCAGCAGCTCGGAGCCGGATGACAGGGGTCGTACTGTTCCCCTCCACTTT. Translated: CASSSEPDDRGRTVPLHF.